This is a list of T cell receptor beta chains from one sample in a study of blood T cell repertoires in COVID-19. Profiling relied on immunoSEQ multiplex PCR, and the TCRdb table lists in-frame clones only, not all of them. This sample has about 51,000 clones, with about 86% found just once. The sequencing input was peripheral blood. These receptors were taken from a man between 60 and 75 years old with acute or convalescent COVID-19. Both conserved end residues are part of each CDR3. Each record gives: V gene, D gene, clone size, J gene, CDR3 protein, CDR3 DNA. A D gene is named only where the DNA matches it firmly. Size tells how often a clone was seen (once, few, many) or the class of an expanded clone, and some rows leave it out.

>TRBV7-9|TRBD1|-|TRBJ1-2
CASSLVGGGGGYTF
TGTGCCAGCAGCTTAGTAGGAGGGGGCGGAGGCTACACCTTC
>TRBV5-5|-|-|TRBJ2-6
CASSLPVTSGANVLTF
TGTGCCAGCAGCTTGCCAGTAACCTCTGGGGCCAACGTCCTGACTTTC
>TRBV9|TRBD1|-|TRBJ2-7
CASSVAQGSSYEQYF
TGTGCCAGCAGCGTAGCACAGGGGAGCTCCTACGAGCAGTACTTC
>TRBV10-3|TRBD1|-|TRBJ1-3
CAIREGQGIAGNTIYF
TGTGCCATCAGAGAGGGACAGGGGATTGCTGGAAACACCATATATTTT
>TRBV5-4|-|few|TRBJ1-1
CASSPGGAINTEAFF
TGTGCCAGCAGCCCCGGGGGGGCGATTAACACTGAAGCTTTCTTT
>TRBV15|-|-|TRBJ2-7
CATSGIRGPYEQYF
TGTGCCACCAGCGGAATTAGGGGTCCCTACGAGCAGTACTTC
>TRBV5-1|-|-|TRBJ2-3
CASSLGGASTDTQYF
TGCGCCAGCAGCCTCGGAGGGGCTAGCACAGATACGCAGTATTTT
>TRBV21-1|-|-|TRBJ2-7
CASSKAGVSYEQYF
TGTGCCAGCAGCAAGGCAGGGGTCTCCTACGAGCAGTACTTC
>TRBV5-4|TRBD1|-|TRBJ1-1
CASSSTGMGNTEAFF
TGTGCCAGCAGCTCGACAGGGATGGGGAACACTGAAGCTTTCTTT
>TRBV19|-|-|TRBJ1-2
CASSHRESGGYTF
TGTGCCAGTAGTCACAGGGAATCTGGTGGCTACACCTTC
>TRBV2|-|-|TRBJ2-7
CASSVRGLGAYEQYF
TGTGCCAGCAGTGTACGGGGTTTGGGTGCCTACGAGCAGTACTTC
>TRBV5-3|-|-|TRBJ2-5
CARSFRTAYVETQYF
TGTGCCAGAAGCTTCCGGACAGCCTATGTAGAGACCCAGTACTTC
>TRBV7-2|TRBD1|-|TRBJ1-2
CASSLVSGQGLNYGYTF
TGTGCCAGCAGCTTAGTGTCGGGACAGGGGTTAAACTATGGCTACACCTTC